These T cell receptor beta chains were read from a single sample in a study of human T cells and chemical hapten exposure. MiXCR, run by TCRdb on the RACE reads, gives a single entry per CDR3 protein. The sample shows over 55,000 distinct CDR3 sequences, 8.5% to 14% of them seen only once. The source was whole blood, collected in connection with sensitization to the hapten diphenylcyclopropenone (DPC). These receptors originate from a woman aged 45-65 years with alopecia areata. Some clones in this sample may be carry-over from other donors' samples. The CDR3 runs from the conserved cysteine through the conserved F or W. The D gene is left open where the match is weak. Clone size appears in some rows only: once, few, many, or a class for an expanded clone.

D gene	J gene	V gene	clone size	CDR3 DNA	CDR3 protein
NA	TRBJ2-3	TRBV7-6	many	TGTGCCAGCAGCCTCGTGGGGGCCGCCGGCACAGATACGCAGTATTTT	CASSLVGAAGTDTQYF
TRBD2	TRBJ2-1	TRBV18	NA	TGTGCCAGCTCACCCACCAGCGGGAGGTCCTACAATGAGCAGTTCTTC	CASSPTSGRSYNEQFF
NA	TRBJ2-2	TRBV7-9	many	TGTGCCAGCAGCTACGGGATTAACACCGGGGAGCTGTTTTTT	CASSYGINTGELFF
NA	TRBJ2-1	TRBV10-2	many	TGCGCCAGCAGTGATGGTTCATGGGGGGGGCGTGACAATGAGCAGTTCTTC	CASSDGSWGGRDNEQFF
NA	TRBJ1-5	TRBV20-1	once	TGCAGTGCTAGTTTGGGGGTAAATCAGCCCCAGCATTTT	CSASLGVNQPQHF
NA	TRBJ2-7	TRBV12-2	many	TGTGCAAGTCGCTTAGCGCCGTTATACGAGGGGCATTCCGCAAGCGAGCAGTACTTC	CASRLAPLYEGHSASEQYF
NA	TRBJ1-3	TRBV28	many	TGTGCCAGCAGACCACAGGGCCAAAGCTCTGGAAACACCATATATTTT	CASRPQGQSSGNTIYF
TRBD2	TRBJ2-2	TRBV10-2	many	TGCGCCAGCAGTTGGACTAGCGGGATGGTCACCGGGGAGCTGTTTTTT	CASSWTSGMVTGELFF
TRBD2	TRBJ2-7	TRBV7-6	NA	TGTGCCAGCAGCTTAGTAGCGGGAGGAATAAACGAGCAGTACTTC	CASSLVAGGINEQYF
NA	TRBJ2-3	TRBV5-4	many	TGTGCCAGCAGCTTCCCCATGGGGACAGATACGCAGTATTTT	CASSFPMGTDTQYF
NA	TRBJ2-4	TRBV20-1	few	TGCAGTGCTGATAAAAACATTCAGTACTTC	CSADKNIQYF
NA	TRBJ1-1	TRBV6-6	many	TGTGCCACCCTAACCCCTAGTACGATGAACACTGAAGCTTTCTTT	CATLTPSTMNTEAFF
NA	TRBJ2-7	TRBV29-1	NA	TGCAGCGTTGTCGAGGGGCCGCCCTACGAGCAGTACTTC	CSVVEGPPYEQYF
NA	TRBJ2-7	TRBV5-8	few	TGTGCCAGCAGCTTTGGAGGACAGCAGAACTACGAGCAGTACTTC	CASSFGGQQNYEQYF
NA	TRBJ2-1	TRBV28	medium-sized	TGTGCCAGCAGTTTCGGTGTTGGAGCAGGGACATACAATGAGCAGTTCTTC	CASSFGVGAGTYNEQFF
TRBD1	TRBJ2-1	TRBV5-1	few	TGCGCCAGCAGCTCAATGTTTACCGGGACAGGTCCCGCCAATGAGCAGTTCTTC	CASSSMFTGTGPANEQFF
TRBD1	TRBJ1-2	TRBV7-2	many	TGTGCCAGCAGACCACCCGAGGGGGCTGGCGGCTACACCTTC	CASRPPEGAGGYTF
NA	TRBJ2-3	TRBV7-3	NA	TGTGCCAGCAGCTTCCGGACTCGCACAGATACGCAGTATTTT	CASSFRTRTDTQYF
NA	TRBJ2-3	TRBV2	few	TGTGCCAGTAACACAGATACGCAGTATTTT	CASNTDTQYF
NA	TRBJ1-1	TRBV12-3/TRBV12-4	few	TGTGCCAGCAGTGGGGACTGGATTCGGACTGAAGCTTTCTTT	CASSGDWIRTEAFF
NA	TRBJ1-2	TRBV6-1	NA	TGTGCCAGCAGTGAAACCGCGGCAGGGTTTGGCTACACCTTC	CASSETAAGFGYTF
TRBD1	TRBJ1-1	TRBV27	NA	TGTGCCAGCGGGCGGGGGCAGGGGGCGTCCTTTGGCACTGAAGCTTTCTTT	CASGRGQGASFGTEAFF
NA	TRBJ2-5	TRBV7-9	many	TGTGCCAGCAGCGTCGGGTGGACAGAAGAGACCCAGTACTTC	CASSVGWTEETQYF
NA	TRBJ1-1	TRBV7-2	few	TGTGCCAGCAGCTTATTTCGGGTAGTCGGGGGCACTGAAGCTTTCTTT	CASSLFRVVGGTEAFF
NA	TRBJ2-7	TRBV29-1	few	TGCAGCGTTGAATCGGGACCCCAGTACTTC	CSVESGPQYF
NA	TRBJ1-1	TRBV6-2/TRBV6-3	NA	TGTGCCAGCAGTAATAGACAGTATGAAGCTTTCTTT	CASSNRQYEAFF
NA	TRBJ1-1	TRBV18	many	TGTGCCAGCTCACTTCTTCCCCCCAGGGCCTCGTTGGAAACTTTCTTT	CASSLLPPRASLETFF
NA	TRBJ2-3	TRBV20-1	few	TGCAGTGCTAGACGCGCGGGCGGAGCAGATACGCAGTATTTT	CSARRAGGADTQYF
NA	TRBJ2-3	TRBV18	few	TGTGCCAGCTCTTTCCAGCCGGATACGCAGTATTTT	CASSFQPDTQYF
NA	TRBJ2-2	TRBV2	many	TGTGCCAGCAGTGAAAGCAGAGCGAACACCGGGGAGCTGTTTTTT	CASSESRANTGELFF
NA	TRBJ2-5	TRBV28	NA	TGTGCCAGCAGCCCGGGTTACGTAAGACAAGAGACCCAGTACTTC	CASSPGYVRQETQYF
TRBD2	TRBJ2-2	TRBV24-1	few	TGTGCCACCAGTGATTGGACCCTGCGGGAGGGCCCCCGGGAGCTGTTTTTT	CATSDWTLREGPRELFF
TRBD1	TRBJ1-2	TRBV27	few	TGTGCCAGCAGTTTCCGGGACAGAAACTATGGCTACACCTTC	CASSFRDRNYGYTF
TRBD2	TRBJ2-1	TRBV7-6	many	TGTGCCAGCAGCTCAGTCCCGGCGGGAGGGGTGAGCAATGAGCAGTTCTTC	CASSSVPAGGVSNEQFF
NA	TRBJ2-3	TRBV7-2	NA	TGTGCCAGCAGCCCCAGTTCAGATACGCAGTATTTT	CASSPSSDTQYF
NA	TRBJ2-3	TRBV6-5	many	TGTGCCAGCAGTTACGGGGCCGGGTTGGCAGATACGCAGTATTTT	CASSYGAGLADTQYF
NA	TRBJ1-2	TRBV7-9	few	TGTGCTGCGGGAGGGGAGATCTATGGCTACACCTTC	CAAGGEIYGYTF
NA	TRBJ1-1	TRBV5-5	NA	TGTGCCAGCAGCTTGGGCCACCGGGACACTGAAGCTTTCTTT	CASSLGHRDTEAFF
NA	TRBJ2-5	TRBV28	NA	TGTGCCAGCCGCAACGGGCGGGAAGAGACCCAGTACTTC	CASRNGREETQYF